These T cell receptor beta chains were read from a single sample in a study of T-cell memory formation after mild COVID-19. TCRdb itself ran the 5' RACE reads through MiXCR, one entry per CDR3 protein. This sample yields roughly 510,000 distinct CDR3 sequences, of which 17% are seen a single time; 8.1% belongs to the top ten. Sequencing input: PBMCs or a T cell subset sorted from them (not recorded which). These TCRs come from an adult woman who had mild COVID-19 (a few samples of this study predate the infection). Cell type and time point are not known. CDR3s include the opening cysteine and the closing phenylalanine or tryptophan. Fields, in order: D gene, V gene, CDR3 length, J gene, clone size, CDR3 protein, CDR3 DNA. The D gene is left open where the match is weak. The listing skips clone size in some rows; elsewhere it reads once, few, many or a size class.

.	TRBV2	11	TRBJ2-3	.	CASREVDTQYF	TGTGCCAGCAGAGAGGTAGATACGCAGTATTTT
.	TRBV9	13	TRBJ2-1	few	CASSTALLNEQFF	TGTGCCAGCAGCACAGCATTGCTCAATGAGCAGTTCTTC
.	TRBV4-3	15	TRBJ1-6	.	CASSQGARDNSPLHF	TGCGCCAGCAGCCAGGGGGCCAGAGATAATTCACCCCTCCACTTT
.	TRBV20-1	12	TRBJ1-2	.	CSANDGNYGYTF	TGCAGTGCTAACGACGGAAACTATGGCTACACCTTC
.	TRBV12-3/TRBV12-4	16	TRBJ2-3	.	CASSLVDQGPDDTQYF	TGTGCCAGCAGTTTAGTTGATCAAGGCCCGGACGATACGCAGTATTTT
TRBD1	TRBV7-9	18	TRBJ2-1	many	CASSLARRWDRGYNEQFF	TGTGCCAGCAGCTTAGCGCGTCGATGGGACAGGGGGTACAATGAGCAGTTCTTC
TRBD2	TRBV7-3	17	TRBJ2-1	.	CASSLDSGAGNGNEQFF	TGTGCCAGCAGCTTAGATTCCGGAGCGGGGAACGGCAATGAGCAGTTCTTC
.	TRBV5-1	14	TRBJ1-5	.	CASSLDSRDQPQHF	TGCGCCAGCAGCTTGGACAGCCGGGATCAGCCCCAGCATTTT
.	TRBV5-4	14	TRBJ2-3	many	CASSLRTGTHTQYF	TGTGCCAGCAGCTTGAGGACCGGGACCCATACGCAGTATTTT
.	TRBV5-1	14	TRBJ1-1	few	CASSGNPGLGEAFF	TGCGCCAGCAGCGGAAACCCGGGACTAGGTGAAGCTTTCTTT
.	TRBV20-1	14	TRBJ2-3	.	CSAPSFRRTDTQYF	TGCAGTGCCCCATCCTTTCGCCGCACAGATACGCAGTATTTT
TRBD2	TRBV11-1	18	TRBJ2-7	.	CASSLWGLAGAGFDEQYF	TGTGCCAGCAGCTTGTGGGGATTAGCGGGAGCGGGGTTTGACGAGCAGTACTTC
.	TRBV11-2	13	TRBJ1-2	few	CASSLDANYGYTF	TGTGCCAGCAGCTTAGATGCTAACTATGGCTACACCTTC
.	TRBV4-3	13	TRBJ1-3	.	CASSQDKGNTIYF	TGCGCCAGCAGCCAAGATAAGGGAAACACCATATATTTT
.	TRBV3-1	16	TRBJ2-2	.	CASSLTGNLNTGELFF	TGTGCCAGCAGCCTAACAGGGAACCTGAACACCGGGGAGCTGTTTTTT
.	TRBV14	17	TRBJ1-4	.	CASSQDRLGGANEKLFF	TGTGCCAGCAGCCAAGATCGCCTGGGGGGCGCGAATGAAAAACTGTTTTTT
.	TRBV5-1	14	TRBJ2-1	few	CASSRGSGVHEQFF	TGCGCCAGCAGCAGGGGTTCGGGTGTTCATGAGCAGTTCTTC
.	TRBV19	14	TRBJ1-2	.	CASSMLTANEGYTF	TGTGCCAGTAGTATGTTAACCGCTAACGAGGGCTACACCTTC
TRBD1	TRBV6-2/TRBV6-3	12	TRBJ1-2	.	CANRTGTYGYTF	TGTGCCAACAGGACAGGGACCTATGGCTACACCTTC
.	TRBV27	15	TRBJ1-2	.	CASSGRGYFNYGYTF	TGTGCCAGCAGTGGCAGGGGCTACTTTAACTATGGCTACACCTTC
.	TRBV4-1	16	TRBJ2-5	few	CASSQVIVPRQETQYF	TGCGCCAGCAGCCAAGTTATAGTCCCGAGGCAAGAGACCCAGTACTTC
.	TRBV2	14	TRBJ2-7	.	CASRNRDAYYEQYF	TGTGCCAGCAGGAACCGGGACGCATACTACGAGCAGTACTTC
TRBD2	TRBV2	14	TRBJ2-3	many	CAITAGGRGDTQYF	TGTGCCATAACGGCGGGGGGCCGGGGAGATACGCAGTATTTT
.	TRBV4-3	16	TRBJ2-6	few	CASSQDLSSGANVLTF	TGCGCCAGCAGCCAAGATCTAAGCTCTGGGGCCAACGTCCTGACTTTC
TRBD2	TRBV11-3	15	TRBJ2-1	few	CASSSRLAGDHEQFF	TGTGCCAGCAGCTCTCGACTAGCGGGGGACCATGAGCAGTTCTTC
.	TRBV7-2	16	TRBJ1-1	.	CASSSRGPTGFDEAFF	TGTGCCAGCAGCTCCAGAGGCCCTACAGGGTTCGATGAAGCTTTCTTT
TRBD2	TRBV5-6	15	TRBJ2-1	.	CASSLAGGVYNEQFF	TGTGCCAGCAGCCTAGCGGGGGGAGTTTACAATGAGCAGTTCTTC
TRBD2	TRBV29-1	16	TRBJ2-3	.	CSVEDPGLAGLDTQYF	TGCAGCGTTGAAGATCCGGGACTAGCGGGACTAGATACGCAGTATTTT
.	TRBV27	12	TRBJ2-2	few	CASNPGTGELFF	TGTGCCAGCAACCCCGGGACCGGGGAGCTGTTTTTT
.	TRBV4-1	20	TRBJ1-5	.	CASSQDPPFAGDWSNQPQHF	TGCGCCAGCAGCCAAGACCCCCCGTTTGCGGGGGATTGGAGCAATCAGCCCCAGCATTTT
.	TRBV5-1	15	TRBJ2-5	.	CASSAGPTDGETQYF	TGCGCCAGCAGCGCGGGACCGACGGATGGGGAGACCCAGTACTTC
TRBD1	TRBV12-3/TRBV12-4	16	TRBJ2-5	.	CASSSIEGTAQETQYF	TGTGCCAGCAGTTCAATCGAAGGGACAGCCCAAGAGACCCAGTACTTC
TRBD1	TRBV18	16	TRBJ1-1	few	CASSNRRTGGLTEAFF	TGTGCCAGCTCCAACCGCCGGACAGGGGGCTTGACTGAAGCTTTCTTT
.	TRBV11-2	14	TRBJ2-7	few	CASSLLEGGYEQYF	TGTGCCAGCAGCTTATTGGAGGGCGGCTACGAGCAGTACTTC
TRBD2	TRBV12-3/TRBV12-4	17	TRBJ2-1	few	CASSYPSGGSSYNEQFF	TGTGCCAGCAGTTATCCTAGCGGGGGGTCCTCATACAATGAGCAGTTCTTC
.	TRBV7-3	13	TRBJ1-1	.	CASSLIGSTEAFF	TGTGCCAGCAGCTTGATTGGGAGCACTGAAGCTTTCTTT
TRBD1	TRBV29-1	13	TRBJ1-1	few	CSVAGGRNTEAFF	TGCAGCGTTGCAGGGGGTCGCAACACTGAAGCTTTCTTT
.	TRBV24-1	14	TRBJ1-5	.	CATSLSGGNQPQHF	TGTGCCACCAGTCTATCTGGGGGCAATCAGCCCCAGCATTTT
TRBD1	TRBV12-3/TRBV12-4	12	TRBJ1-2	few	CASSMGQGGYTF	TGTGCCAGCAGTATGGGACAGGGTGGCTACACCTTC
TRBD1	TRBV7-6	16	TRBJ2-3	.	CASSPPGQSVPDTQYF	TGTGCCAGCAGCCCGCCGGGACAGTCCGTCCCAGATACGCAGTATTTT